This T cell receptor (beta chain) comes out of a study of blood T cell repertoires in COVID-19. Assay: immunoSEQ multiplex PCR; the TCRdb copy retains only in-frame clones and omits some. The sample holds roughly 240,000 clones; 83% are singletons and the top ten take approximately 4%. The CDR3 spans 13 residues. Trimming shortened V by 6 bases and J by 5 bases, and 13 bases separated the two germline ends. In germline, CDR1 is MNHEY, CDR2 SVGAGI. This clonotype was sampled from a woman in her forties who had been exposed to COVID-19. The chain has TRBV6-5 and TRBJ1-1, with D perhaps matching TRBD1 (6 bases). Sequencing was performed on PBMCs or T cells enriched from blood (not recorded which). The CDR3 spells CASRGGKPTEAFF. The CDR3 DNA reads TGTGCCAGCAGAGGGGGAAAACCAACTGAAGCTTTCTTT.